This paragraph covers one T cell receptor beta chain sequence. The same CDR3 arises from other DNA sequences in this sample as well. The data belong to a study of shared clonotypes between healthy human individuals. Every donor, a Caucasian adult, lived in Nashville, Tennessee. TCRdb keeps only in-frame clones here, not all; method: immunoSEQ multiplex PCR. The table records about 480,000 clones, over 60% of them present only once. This CDR3 spans 14 amino acids. V was cut by 2 bases and J by 1 base, with 8 bases left in between. Germline CDR1 is LNHDA and CDR2 is SQIVND (reference sequence). The receptor comes from a woman aged 40-49 years in good health. Some clones in this sample may be carry-over from other donors' samples. Source material: PBMCs. This chain uses TRBV19 with TRBJ1-2, with D unclear. The CDR3 here is CASSINGDNYGYTF. CDR3 sequence (DNA): TGTGCCAGTAGTATAAACGGAGATAACTATGGCTACACCTTC.